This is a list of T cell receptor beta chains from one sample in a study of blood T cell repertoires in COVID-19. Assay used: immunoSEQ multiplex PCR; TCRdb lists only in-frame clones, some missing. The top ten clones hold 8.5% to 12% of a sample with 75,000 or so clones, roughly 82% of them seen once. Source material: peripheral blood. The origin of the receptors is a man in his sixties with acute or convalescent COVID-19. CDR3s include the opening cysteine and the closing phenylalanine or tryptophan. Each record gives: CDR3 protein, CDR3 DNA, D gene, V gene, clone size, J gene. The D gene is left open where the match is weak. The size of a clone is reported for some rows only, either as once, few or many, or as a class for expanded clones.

cdr3_aa: CASRDNSNQPQHF; cdr3_nt: TGTGCCAGTAGGGACAATAGCAATCAGCCCCAGCATTTT; d_call: NA; v_call: TRBV19; clone_size: NA; j_call: TRBJ1-5
cdr3_aa: CASSPTGANTEAFF; cdr3_nt: TGTGCCAGCAGCCCGACAGGGGCGAACACTGAAGCTTTCTTT; d_call: TRBD1; v_call: TRBV6-4; clone_size: NA; j_call: TRBJ1-1
cdr3_aa: CASSGRGKDEQYF; cdr3_nt: TGTGCCAGCAGCGGTCGGGGGAAGGACGAGCAGTACTTC; d_call: NA; v_call: TRBV9; clone_size: NA; j_call: TRBJ2-7
cdr3_aa: CATIRTGGPLNTEAFF; cdr3_nt: TGTGCCACCATCCGGACAGGGGGCCCCCTGAACACTGAAGCTTTCTTT; d_call: TRBD1; v_call: TRBV24-1; clone_size: NA; j_call: TRBJ1-1
cdr3_aa: CASRHHRESNQPQHF; cdr3_nt: TGTGCCAGCAGGCACCACAGGGAGAGCAATCAGCCCCAGCATTTT; d_call: NA; v_call: TRBV6-5; clone_size: few; j_call: TRBJ1-5
cdr3_aa: CASSYPGQPQHF; cdr3_nt: TGTGCCAGCAGTTACCCCGGGCAGCCCCAGCATTTT; d_call: NA; v_call: TRBV7-2; clone_size: once; j_call: TRBJ1-5
cdr3_aa: CASSERGLVAQHF; cdr3_nt: TGTGCCAGCTCCGAAAGGGGCCTCGTGGCCCAGCATTTT; d_call: NA; v_call: TRBV28; clone_size: NA; j_call: TRBJ1-5
cdr3_aa: CASSLSGTDTQYF; cdr3_nt: TGTGCCAGCAGCTTAAGCGGGACCGATACGCAGTATTTT; d_call: TRBD2; v_call: TRBV7-2; clone_size: NA; j_call: TRBJ2-3
cdr3_aa: CASGFLGGEQFF; cdr3_nt: TGTGCTAGTGGTTTCCTGGGGGGGGAGCAGTTCTTC; d_call: TRBD2; v_call: TRBV12-5; clone_size: NA; j_call: TRBJ2-1
cdr3_aa: CASSLRGEQFF; cdr3_nt: TGTGCCAGCAGTTTACGCGGGGAGCAGTTCTTC; d_call: NA; v_call: TRBV28; clone_size: NA; j_call: TRBJ2-1
cdr3_aa: CASSPDRGRNEQFF; cdr3_nt: TGTGCCAGCAGCCCCGACAGGGGGCGGAATGAGCAGTTCTTC; d_call: TRBD1; v_call: TRBV7-2; clone_size: NA; j_call: TRBJ2-1
cdr3_aa: CASSRSGYSYNEQFF; cdr3_nt: TGTGCCAGCAGTCGTAGCGGCTACTCCTACAATGAGCAGTTCTTC; d_call: NA; v_call: TRBV2; clone_size: NA; j_call: TRBJ2-1
cdr3_aa: CASSQDFGRGNNSPLHF; cdr3_nt: TGCGCCAGCAGCCAAGATTTCGGACGGGGAAACAATTCACCCCTCCACTTT; d_call: NA; v_call: TRBV4-3; clone_size: NA; j_call: TRBJ1-6
cdr3_aa: CASSWDRPSTGELFF; cdr3_nt: TGCGCCAGCAGTTGGGACAGACCTTCTACCGGGGAGCTGTTTTTT; d_call: TRBD1; v_call: TRBV5-1; clone_size: once; j_call: TRBJ2-2
cdr3_aa: CASSEQGASGNTIYF; cdr3_nt: TGCGCCAGCAGCGAACAGGGGGCGAGTGGAAACACCATATATTTT; d_call: TRBD1; v_call: TRBV5-1; clone_size: NA; j_call: TRBJ1-3
cdr3_aa: CASSQGGQLTEAFF; cdr3_nt: TGCGCCAGCAGCCAAGGGGGACAGTTAACTGAAGCTTTCTTT; d_call: TRBD1; v_call: TRBV4-3; clone_size: NA; j_call: TRBJ1-1
cdr3_aa: CASSRPPRNPYEQYF; cdr3_nt: TGTGCCAGCAGCCGACCCCCTAGGAACCCCTACGAGCAGTACTTC; d_call: NA; v_call: TRBV5-6; clone_size: NA; j_call: TRBJ2-7
cdr3_aa: CASSQDRRGGGLEQYF; cdr3_nt: TGTGCCAGCAGCCAAGATCGGCGGGGAGGCGGTTTGGAGCAGTACTTC; d_call: NA; v_call: TRBV4-2; clone_size: NA; j_call: TRBJ2-7
cdr3_aa: CASSDPNQETQYF; cdr3_nt: TGTGCCAGCAGCGATCCTAACCAAGAGACCCAGTACTTC; d_call: NA; v_call: TRBV7-2; clone_size: NA; j_call: TRBJ2-5
cdr3_aa: CASSTGQLYNEQFF; cdr3_nt: TGTGCCAGCAGTACGGGACAGCTATACAATGAGCAGTTCTTC; d_call: TRBD1; v_call: TRBV6-2/TRBV6-3; clone_size: NA; j_call: TRBJ2-1
cdr3_aa: CASTTRAGGRKAFF; cdr3_nt: TGTGCCAGCACCACAAGGGCAGGGGGTAGGAAAGCTTTCTTT; d_call: TRBD1; v_call: TRBV28; clone_size: NA; j_call: TRBJ1-1
cdr3_aa: CASSKALTAPYGYTF; cdr3_nt: TGTGCCAGCAGCAAAGCGCTGACAGCTCCCTATGGCTACACCTTC; d_call: NA; v_call: TRBV21-1; clone_size: NA; j_call: TRBJ1-2